This T cell receptor (beta chain) emerged from a study of T cell changes during pregnancy in multiple sclerosis. The data were produced by immunoSEQ multiplex PCR, yet TCRdb's version contains in-frame clones alone and is incomplete. The sample yields some 83,000 clones, roughly nine tenths seen once. This receptor was taken from a female donor in good health, serving as a control in a pregnancy study. Some clones in this sample may be carry-over from other donors' samples. Sequencing used PBMCs, obtained in the first trimester of pregnancy.

CDR3 sequence reads: CASSFGDSGELFF. The CDR3 coding sequence is TGCGCCAGCAGCTTCGGGGATTCCGGGGAGCTGTTTTTT. V usage is TRBV5-1 and J usage is TRBJ2-2, with D possibly matching TRBD2 (5 bases). V was cut by 2 bases and J by 6 bases, with 8 bases left in between. The CDR3 extends over 13 amino acids. The germline gives CDR1 SGHRS, CDR2 YFSETQ.